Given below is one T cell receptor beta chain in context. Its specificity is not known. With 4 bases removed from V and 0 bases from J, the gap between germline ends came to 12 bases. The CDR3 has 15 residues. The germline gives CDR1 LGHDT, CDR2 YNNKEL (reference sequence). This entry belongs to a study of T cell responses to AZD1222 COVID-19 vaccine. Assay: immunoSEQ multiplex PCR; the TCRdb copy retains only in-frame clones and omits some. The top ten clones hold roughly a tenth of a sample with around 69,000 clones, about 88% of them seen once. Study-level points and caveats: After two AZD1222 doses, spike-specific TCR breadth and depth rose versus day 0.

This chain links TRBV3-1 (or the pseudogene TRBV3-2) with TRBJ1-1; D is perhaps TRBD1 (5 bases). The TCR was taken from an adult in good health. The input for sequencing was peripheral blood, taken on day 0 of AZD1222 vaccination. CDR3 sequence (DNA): TGTGCCAGCAGCCCAAGAGACAGATTGAACACTGAAGCTTTCTTT. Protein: CASSPRDRLNTEAFF.